Listed below are T cell receptor beta chains from one sample, sequenced in a study of T cell responses to AZD1222 COVID-19 vaccine. Profiling relied on immunoSEQ multiplex PCR, and the TCRdb table lists in-frame clones only, not all of them. The repertoire holds 180,000 or so clones, around 92% seen once, with about 1.5% in the top ten. The source was peripheral blood, collected 28 days after the second AZD1222 dose. Every receptor here comes from an adult who received the AZD1222 COVID-19 vaccine. Each CDR3 is given with its conserved first and last residue. D genes are given only for firm matches. A row's size may be missing; if present it is once, few, many or a size class.

v_call	j_call	d_call	clone_size	cdr3_nt	cdr3_aa
TRBV12-5	TRBJ1-1	.	.	TGTGCTAGTGCCTCGGGAGGGGGAAAGTTTAACACTGAAGCTTTCTTT	CASASGGGKFNTEAFF
TRBV27	TRBJ2-2	TRBD2	few	TGTGCCAGCTCCGGACTAGCGGATTCACCGAACACCGGGGAGCTGTTTTTT	CASSGLADSPNTGELFF
TRBV7-8	TRBJ1-2	TRBD1	.	TGTGCCAGCAGCTTTAGACAGGGAGAAGTCTATGGCTACACCTTC	CASSFRQGEVYGYTF
TRBV6-1	TRBJ1-6	.	.	TGTGCCAGCAGTGAAGGGGCGCGGATCTATAATTCACCCCTCCACTTT	CASSEGARIYNSPLHF
TRBV5-1	TRBJ1-1	TRBD1	.	TGCGCCAGCAGCGACGGACAGGGGGCGAAGGGCACTGAAGCTTTCTTT	CASSDGQGAKGTEAFF
TRBV5-8	TRBJ1-6	.	.	TGTGCCAGCAGCTTGATCAGGGGTGATTCACCCCTCCACTTT	CASSLIRGDSPLHF
TRBV3-1/TRBV3-2	TRBJ1-2	TRBD1	few	TGTGCCAGCAGCCAATTGACAGGGGTGAACTATGGCTACACCTTC	CASSQLTGVNYGYTF
TRBV28	TRBJ1-4	.	.	TGTGCCAGCAGTCCCCCTGGGCAGGGTGGGGAAAAACTGTTTTTT	CASSPPGQGGEKLFF
TRBV18	TRBJ1-1	.	few	TGTGCCAGCTCACCGAGGGTGGACACTGAAGCTTTCTTT	CASSPRVDTEAFF
TRBV7-2	TRBJ2-7	.	.	TGTGCCAGCAGCTTAGGACAGGCTACAATCTACGAGCAGTACTTC	CASSLGQATIYEQYF
TRBV2	TRBJ1-2	TRBD1	.	TGTGCCAGCAGTCGGGGACAGGGGGCGGCCGGCTACACCTTC	CASSRGQGAAGYTF